This TCR beta chain originates from a study of beta chain features in type 1 diabetes. Averaging roughly 100 mL, one heparinised blood draw was given by each donor. Each of the sorted populations had a purity greater than 98%. Isolated RNA was reverse transcribed in full, so expressed TCRB transcripts were sequenced. Assay: immunoSEQ multiplex PCR; the TCRdb copy retains only in-frame clones and omits some. This table has 100,000 to 150,000 clones, about 18% appearing once. Germline assignment: CDR1 SQVTM and CDR2 ANQGSEA. V lost 5 bases and J 2 bases, leaving 7 bases between the germline ends. This CDR3 contains 12 residues. Findings and limits, study-wide: Researchers could not determine here whether HLA type influences TCRB rearrangement. More deletions and fewer insertions at VDJ junctions were seen in type 1 diabetes patients. All four CD4+ subsets of Type 1 diabetes patients contained TCRB CDR3s that were moderately but significantly shorter.

This clone was counted only a few times. The antigen is unknown. The chain carries TRBV29-1 and TRBJ1-3; D gene unclear. This receptor was taken from a man aged 18 to 30 with type 1 diabetes. Sequenced material: central memory CD4+ T cells from blood. The DNA of the CDR3 is TGCAGCGTTCTCCCGGCTGGAAACACCATATATTTT. Protein product: CSVLPAGNTIYF.